What follows are 26 T cell receptor beta chains derived from one specimen sequenced in a study of blood T cell repertoires in COVID-19. Sequencing was performed with immunoSEQ multiplex PCR; in TCRdb, only in-frame clones are kept and a portion is missing. Counted here are about 480,000 clones, 88% occurring once; the ten biggest clones make up 1.8%. The sample comprised PBMCs or T cells enriched from blood (not recorded which). Receptors were obtained from a woman in her thirties or forties who had recovered from COVID-19.

This chain connects TRBV29-1 to TRBJ2-7, with D perhaps TRBD2 (7 bases). The V end was cut by 7 bases, the J end by 4 bases, with 20 bases between. The CDR3 length is 14 residues. Germline values: CDR1 SQVTM, CDR2 ANQGSEA. The CDR3 sequence: CSAFGGGAGYEQYF. DNA for the CDR3: TGCAGCGCCTTTGGAGGGGGGGCTGGTTACGAGCAGTACTTC.

The chain employs TRBV12-3 or TRBV12-4 and TRBJ1-4, with TRBD1 as a possible D gene (6 bases). V dropped 5 bases and J dropped 7 bases, with 11 bases sitting between them. CDR3 length: 13 amino acids. The CDR3 sequence: CASSGGGGEKLFF. The CDR3 DNA is TGTGCCAGCAGTGGGGGAGGGGGTGAAAAACTGTTTTTT.

The chain has TRBV9 and TRBJ1-5; TRBD1 is a possible D gene (5 bases). Germline CDR1 reads SGDLS; CDR2 reads YYNGEE. Trimming cost V 0 bases and J 3 bases, with 10 bases left between them. This CDR3 is built from 15 residues. CDR3 loop: CASSVGQNYNQPQHF. CDR3 DNA sequence: TGTGCCAGCAGCGTAGGACAGAATTACAATCAGCCCCAGCATTTT. The whole variable domain, filled in from reference TRBV9 and TRBJ1-5, reads DSGVTQTPKHLITATGQRVTLRCSPRSGDLSVYWYQQSLDQGLQFLIQYYNGEERAKGNILERFSAQQFPDLHSELNLSSLELGDSALYFCASSVGQNYNQPQHFGDGTRLSIL.

V and J are TRBV7-9 and TRBJ2-1; 10 bases are a match to TRBD2. Germline-derived CDR1 and CDR2 are SEHNR and FQNEAQ (reference sequence). The trim removed 6 bases at V and 1 base at J, leaving 3 bases unmatched. The CDR3 has 15 residues. This CDR3 is CASRPLAGSYNEQFF. In DNA form, the CDR3 reads TGTGCCAGCAGGCCACTAGCGGGGTCCTACAATGAGCAGTTCTTC.

The chain combines TRBV7-6 with TRBJ2-3, with TRBD2 matching over 14 bases. Germline loops: CDR1 SGHVS, CDR2 FNYEAQ. This CDR3 is built from 16 residues. The trim removed 1 base at V and 8 bases at J, leaving 5 bases unmatched. CDR3 sequence (DNA): TGTGCCAGCAGCTTAGAAGGGACTAGCGGGAGAGGTACGCAGTATTTT. Encoded protein: CASSLEGTSGRGTQYF.

The chain couples TRBV6-5 to TRBJ2-6; the D is unclear. This CDR3 is built from 16 residues. With 2 bases removed from V and 1 base from J, the gap between germline ends came to 9 bases. Germline assignment: CDR1 MNHEY and CDR2 SVGAGI. The CDR3 DNA reads as TGTGCCAGCAGTTACACTCTCTCATCTGGGGCCAACGTCCTGACTTTC. Its protein is CASSYTLSSGANVLTF.

J is TRBJ2-7 and V is TRBV6-5; no clear D. Germline-derived CDR1 and CDR2 are MNHEY and SVGAGI. V gave up 7 bases and J gave up 5 bases, with 18 bases separating them. The CDR3 consists of 14 residues. The CDR3 protein is CASNPSRFVNEQYF. DNA for the CDR3: TGTGCCAGCAACCCCAGCAGGTTCGTCAACGAGCAGTACTTC.

The V call is TRBV27, the J call TRBJ2-7; no firm D call. Per germline, CDR1 MNHEY and CDR2 SMNVEV (reference sequence). Deletions cut 1 base from V and 3 bases from J, with 10 bases between. The CDR3 sequence is 14 residues long. CDR3 protein: CASSLYSMNYEQYF. The CDR3 DNA is TGTGCCAGCAGTTTATATAGCATGAACTACGAGCAGTACTTC.

The CDR3 protein is CASSLVLGVQGANVLTF. For the CDR3, the DNA is TGTGCCAGCAGCTTAGTTTTAGGGGTACAAGGGGCCAACGTCCTGACTTTC. The V and J genes are TRBV11-2 and TRBJ2-6; maybe TRBD1 (5 bases). Per germline, CDR1 SGHAT and CDR2 FQNNGV. The CDR3 loop spans 17 amino acids. Trimming took 1 base from V and 4 from J, leaving 14 bases between them.

About this clone: Other DNA sequences within the sample encode an identical CDR3. The chain joins TRBV18 to TRBJ1-2; possible D gene TRBD1, 5 bases. The CDR3 totals 13 residues. V dropped 6 bases and J dropped 8 bases, with 16 bases sitting between them. Germline values: CDR1 KGHSH, CDR2 LQKENI. The CDR3 DNA sequence: TGTGCCAGCTCGCCAAGGGGAGGGGACGGCTACACCTTC. Protein: CASSPRGGDGYTF.

The chain uses TRBV5-1 and TRBJ1-3; the match to TRBD1 covers 7 bases. Germline CDR1 is SGHRS and CDR2 is YFSETQ. With V trimmed by 2 bases and J by 0 bases, 2 bases remained unmatched. This CDR3 contains 15 residues. The CDR3 bases are TGCGCCAGCAGCTTATACAGGGGCTCTGGAAACACCATATATTTT. Protein sequence: CASSLYRGSGNTIYF. The whole variable domain, filled in from reference TRBV5-1 and TRBJ1-3, reads KAGVTQTPRYLIKTRGQQVTLSCSPISGHRSVSWYQQTPGQGLQFLFEYFSETQRNKGNFPGRFSGRQFSNSRSEMNVSTLELGDSALYLCASSLYRGSGNTIYFGEGSWLTVV.

The V call is TRBV12-3 or TRBV12-4, the J call TRBJ1-2, with no clear D. V lost 6 bases to trimming and J lost 8 bases, with 16 bases between them. The CDR3 runs 13 residues. CDR3 region: CASSIGGIKGYTF. The CDR3 region has the DNA TGTGCCAGCAGCATTGGCGGGATCAAGGGCTACACCTTC.

V and J are TRBV28 and TRBJ1-1; no clear D. Germline V lookup: CDR1 MDHEN, CDR2 SYDVKM. The CDR3 totals 15 residues. V was pared by 4 bases and J by 4 bases, with 16 bases between. CDR3 amino acids: CASSYPSGEATEAFF. Here the CDR3 DNA reads TGTGCCAGCAGTTATCCTAGTGGAGAGGCCACTGAAGCTTTCTTT.

The chain is built from TRBV11-2 and TRBJ2-1; 8 positions agree with TRBD2. This CDR3 is built from 18 residues. After removal of 4 bases from V and 0 bases from J, the junction contained 11 bases not matched to a gene. CDR1 is SGHAT, CDR2 FQNNGV, per germline. DNA for the CDR3: TGTGCCAGCAGCTGGGGGGGTAGCGGGGCCAGCTCCTACAATGAGCAGTTCTTC. Its protein is CASSWGGSGASSYNEQFF.

The V gene is TRBV29-1, the J gene TRBJ2-7; 14 positions match TRBD2. There are 16 residues in the CDR3. Germline CDR1 reads SQVTM; CDR2 reads ANQGSEA. V gave up 2 bases and J gave up 3 bases; unmatched junction bases: 6. The CDR3 DNA is TGCAGCGTTGAACTGGGACTAGCGGGAGCCGTCTACGAGCAGTACTTC. Amino acid sequence: CSVELGLAGAVYEQYF.

This chain links TRBV5-1 with TRBJ1-4; 7 nucleotides align to TRBD1. J was trimmed by 5 bases and V by 2 bases; bases with no gene match: 9. Germline V lookup: CDR1 SGHRS, CDR2 YFSETQ. The CDR3 length is 16 residues. The CDR3, as DNA: TGCGCCAGCAGCTTAACCCCGGGACAGCGGAATGAAAAACTGTTTTTT. Amino acids: CASSLTPGQRNEKLFF.

This clone was recorded only once. The gene calls are TRBV4-1 and TRBJ1-4; 7 bases line up with TRBD1. Unmatched junction bases numbered 3, after V lost 5 bases and J lost 0 bases. The CDR3 contains 15 residues. Germline CDR1 and CDR2: MGHRA and YSYEKL. The CDR3 protein is CASSATGATNEKLFF. The DNA of the CDR3 is TGCGCCAGCAGCGCAACAGGGGCAACTAATGAAAAACTGTTTTTT.

This clone was picked up one time. This chain connects TRBV6-5 to TRBJ1-2, with TRBD1 matching 7 bases. Germline CDR1 reads MNHEY; CDR2 reads SVGAGI. V lost 6 bases to trimming and J lost 5 bases; unmatched junction nucleotides: 9. This CDR3 spans 14 amino acids. CDR3 loop: CASRDRVRQYGYTF. In nucleotides, the CDR3 is TGTGCCAGCAGAGACAGGGTCAGACAATATGGCTACACCTTC.

V usage is TRBV10-3 and J usage is TRBJ2-3, with 8 bases lining up with TRBD1. CDR1 ENHRY and CDR2 SYGVKD come from the germline V gene. This CDR3 has 15 residues. The trim removed 6 bases at V and 0 bases at J, leaving 5 bases unmatched. The CDR3 DNA sequence: TGTGCCATCAGGCTACAGGGGGATAGCACAGATACGCAGTATTTT. Its protein is CAIRLQGDSTDTQYF.

The rearrangement joins TRBV7-2 to TRBJ2-3; 9 bases map to TRBD2. This CDR3 contains 15 residues. Germline V gene sequence: CDR1 SGHTA, CDR2 FQGNSA. V was pared by 2 bases and J by 6 bases, with 6 bases of the junction left unmatched. The CDR3 reads CASSLIRTSVDTQYF. CDR3 sequence (DNA): TGTGCCAGCAGCTTAATACGGACTAGCGTCGATACGCAGTATTTT. The whole variable domain, remainder taken from reference TRBV7-2 and TRBJ2-3, is GAGVSQSPSNKVTEKGKDVELRCDPISGHTALYWYRQSLGQGLEFLIYFQGNSAPDKSGLPSDRFSAERTGGSVSTLTIQRTQQEDSAVYLCASSLIRTSVDTQYFGPGTRLTVL.

The J gene is TRBJ2-3, the V gene TRBV28; D is uncertain. Germline V gene data show CDR1 as MDHEN and CDR2 as SYDVKM. The CDR3 contains 11 residues. Trimming removed 4 bases at V and 5 bases at J, with 4 bases between. The DNA for the CDR3 is TGTGCCAGCAGTTCTCGAGATACGCAGTATTTT. Residues: CASSSRDTQYF.

This chain joins TRBV2 and TRBJ1-1; 9 nucleotides agree with TRBD1. Losses at the gene ends were 4 bases for V and 4 bases for J; bases not matched to a gene: 7. The CDR3 consists of 15 residues. CDR1 SNHLY and CDR2 FYNNEI come from the germline V gene. CDR3 nucleotides: TGTGCCAGCAGTGTAACAGGGGGCTGGAGCACTGAAGCTTTCTTT. This translates into CASSVTGGWSTEAFF.

The V gene is TRBV3-1 (or the pseudogene TRBV3-2), the J gene TRBJ2-1; TRBD1 is a possible D gene (6 bases). The CDR3 is 16 residues long. CDR1 and CDR2 (germline): LGHDT, YNNKEL (reference sequence). Trimming removed 1 base at V and 0 bases at J, with 10 bases between. The CDR3 loop reads CASSQAGQSSYNEQFF. The CDR3 DNA sequence: TGTGCCAGCAGCCAAGCCGGACAGAGCTCCTACAATGAGCAGTTCTTC.

The chain uses TRBV2 and TRBJ1-1; 7 bases are shared with TRBD1. The CDR3 has 14 residues. The V gene end was trimmed by 4 bases and the J gene end by 1 base; junction bases not matched to a gene: 3. CDR1 SNHLY and CDR2 FYNNEI come from the germline V gene. The chain's CDR3 is CASSAQGENTEAFF. The CDR3 DNA reads TGTGCCAGCAGTGCCCAGGGGGAGAACACTGAAGCTTTCTTT.

The chain recombines TRBV4-1 with TRBJ1-2, with TRBD1 identical over 9 bases. Trimming took 4 bases from V and 1 from J; bases not matched to a gene: 13. Germline V gene data show CDR1 as MGHRA and CDR2 as YSYEKL. CDR3 length equals 18 residues. CDR3 protein: CASSPSTDRGLVNYGYTF. DNA for the CDR3: TGCGCCAGCAGCCCCAGCACGGACAGGGGATTAGTTAACTATGGCTACACCTTC.

V gene TRBV19 combines with J gene TRBJ2-7; 9 bases fit TRBD1. This CDR3 comprises 15 residues. Trimming at V came to 7 bases and at J to 4 bases, leaving 11 bases not matched to a gene. From germline, CDR1 is LNHDA and CDR2 SQIVND (reference sequence). The CDR3: CASTIGSGTGYEQYF. In DNA, the CDR3 is TGTGCCAGTACCATAGGGTCAGGGACAGGGTACGAGCAGTACTTC.